This T cell receptor beta chain was profiled in a study of identical twins. TCRdb ran MiXCR on the 5' RACE reads and lists one entry per CDR3 protein. The sample comprises approximately 260,000 distinct CDR3 sequences, over 12% of which are singletons, and 7% to 9% rests with the top ten. Healthy Caucasian donors formed the entire cohort. Germline values: CDR1 ENHRY, CDR2 SYGVKD. The CDR3 contains 14 residues. The V and J ends lost 6 bases and 3 bases, in that order; junction bases with no gene match: 6. General study findings and limits: Beta clonotypes that were abundant in cord blood contained fewer insertions, a pattern absent from memory repertoires.

This clonotype was seen ten or more times. Antigen unknown. The sample consisted of memory (CD45RO+) T cells sorted from blood. This chain links TRBV10-3 with TRBJ1-1, with TRBD1 matching 8 bases. This sequence was found in a woman aged 18-35 years in good health. In nucleotides, the CDR3 is TGTGCCATCAGCATACAGGGGGTGGACACTGAAGCTTTCTTT. As protein: CAISIQGVDTEAFF.